This T cell receptor (beta chain) was sequenced during a study of cytomegalovirus exposure and HLA in healthy donors. Use of 60 Vbeta and 13 Jbeta primers characterized the PCR. Sequenced by immunoSEQ multiplex PCR; TCRdb stores in-frame clones only, minus some. The sample lists about 200,000 clones, around four fifths occurring once. This CDR3 has 15 amino acids. From germline, CDR1 is KGHSH and CDR2 LQKENI. Trimming took 1 base from V and 4 from J; bases not matched to a gene: 4. Source material: PBMCs. This sequence was found in a woman between 50 and 59 years old in good health and CMV-seropositive. This sequence joins TRBV18 and TRBJ1-1; 9 bases are shared with TRBD1. CDR3 loop: CASSPRQGESTEAFF. As DNA, the CDR3 is TGTGCCAGCTCACCACGACAGGGGGAGAGCACTGAAGCTTTCTTT.